This T cell receptor (beta chain) is drawn from a study of patients and donors after allogeneic stem cell transplantation. The ends lost 8 bases at V and 7 bases at J; junction bases unmatched: 18. Germline V gene data show CDR1 as ENHRY and CDR2 as SYGVKD. The CDR3 loop spans 18 amino acids. A few counts support this clonotype. TCRdb called the RT-PCR reads again in MiXCR, with one record for every CDR3 protein. The sample includes 160,000 or so distinct CDR3 sequences, about 24% seen only once; the top ten take roughly 26%. Sequenced input: blood, either unsorted or a sorted T cell fraction (not recorded which). The source is a human donor who was either an allogeneic HSCT recipient or a stem cell or donor lymphocyte infusion donor (not recorded which). It is not recorded whose cells these are; they may come from a transplant donor. The chain uses TRBV10-3 and TRBJ1-6; TRBD1 matches 9 bases. The CDR3 DNA sequence: TGTGCCATCGGACTGCGGGACAGGGACGGTGGTTTGAATTCACCCCTCCACTTT. Its protein product is CAIGLRDRDGGLNSPLHF.